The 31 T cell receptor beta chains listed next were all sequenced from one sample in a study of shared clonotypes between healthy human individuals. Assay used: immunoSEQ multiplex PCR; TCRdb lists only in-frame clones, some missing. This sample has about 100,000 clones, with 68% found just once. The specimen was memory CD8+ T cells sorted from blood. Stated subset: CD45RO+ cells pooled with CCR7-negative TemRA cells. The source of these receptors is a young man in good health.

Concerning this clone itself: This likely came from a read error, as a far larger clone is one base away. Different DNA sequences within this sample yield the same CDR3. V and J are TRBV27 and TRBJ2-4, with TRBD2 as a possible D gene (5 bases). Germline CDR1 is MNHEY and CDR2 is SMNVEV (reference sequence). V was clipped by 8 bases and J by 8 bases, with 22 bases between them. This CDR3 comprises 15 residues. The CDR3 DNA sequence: TGTGCCAGCGCTGAGTGGGCAGGAGGCACGGACATTCAGTACTTC. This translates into CASAEWAGGTDIQYF.

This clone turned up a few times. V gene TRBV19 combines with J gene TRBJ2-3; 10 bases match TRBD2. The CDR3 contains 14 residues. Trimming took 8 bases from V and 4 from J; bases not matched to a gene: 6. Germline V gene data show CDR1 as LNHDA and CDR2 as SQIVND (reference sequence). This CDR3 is CASLEREGPDTQYF. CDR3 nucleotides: TGTGCCAGTCTGGAGCGGGAGGGCCCAGATACGCAGTATTTT.

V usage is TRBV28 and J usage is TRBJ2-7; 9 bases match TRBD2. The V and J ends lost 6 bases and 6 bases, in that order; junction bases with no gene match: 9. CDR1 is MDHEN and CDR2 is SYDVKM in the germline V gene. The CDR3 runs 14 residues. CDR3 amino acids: CASSLDLAGFEQYF. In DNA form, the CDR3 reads TGTGCCAGCAGCTTAGACCTAGCGGGATTCGAGCAGTACTTC.

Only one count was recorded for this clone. The CDR3 loop reads CASSSGGTEAFF. The CDR3 bases are TGTGCCAGCAGCTCCGGGGGCACTGAAGCTTTCTTT. The J gene is TRBJ1-1, the V gene TRBV7-6, with D possibly TRBD1 on 5 matching bases. CDR1 is SGHVS and CDR2 is FNYEAQ in the germline V gene. The CDR3 length is 12 residues. The V gene lost 4 bases and the J gene lost 4 bases, with 7 bases spanning the gap. The full variable domain, its missing parts supplied by reference TRBV7-6 and TRBJ1-1, is GAGVSQSPRYKVTKRGQDVALRCDPISGHVSLYWYRQALGQGPEFLTYFNYEAQQDKSGLPNDRFSAERPEGSISTLTIQRTEQRDSAMYRCASSSGGTEAFFGQGTRLTVV.

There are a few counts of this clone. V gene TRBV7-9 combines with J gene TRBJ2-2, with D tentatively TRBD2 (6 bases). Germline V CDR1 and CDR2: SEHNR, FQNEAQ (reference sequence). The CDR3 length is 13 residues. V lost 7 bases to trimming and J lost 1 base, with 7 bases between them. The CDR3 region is CASTEGNTGELFF. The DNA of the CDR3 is TGTGCCAGCACGGAGGGGAACACCGGGGAGCTGTTTTTT.

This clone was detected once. The CDR3 loop reads CASSATSGGTDTQYF. The CDR3 DNA follows: TGTGCCAGCAGCGCTACTAGCGGTGGCACAGATACGCAGTATTTT. The rearrangement joins TRBV2 to TRBJ2-3; TRBD2 matches 8 bases. This CDR3 spans 15 amino acids. CDR1 is SNHLY and CDR2 is FYNNEI in the germline V gene. J lost 1 base, V lost 6 bases, and 6 bases had no gene match.

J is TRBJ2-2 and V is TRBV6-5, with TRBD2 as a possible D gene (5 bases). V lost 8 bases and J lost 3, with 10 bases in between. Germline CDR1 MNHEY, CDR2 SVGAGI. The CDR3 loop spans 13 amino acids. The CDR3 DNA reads TGTGCCAGCGGAGAAGCGGACACCGGGGAGCTGTTTTTT. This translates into CASGEADTGELFF.

DNA of the CDR3: TGCGCCAGCAGCTTGGAGTTGAACACTGAAGCTTTCTTT. This sequence encodes CASSLELNTEAFF. The V gene is TRBV5-1, the J gene TRBJ1-1; no clear D. Between the trimmed V and J ends, which lost 0 bases and 0 bases, there was a span of 3 bases. CDR3 size: 13 residues. The germline gives CDR1 SGHRS, CDR2 YFSETQ.

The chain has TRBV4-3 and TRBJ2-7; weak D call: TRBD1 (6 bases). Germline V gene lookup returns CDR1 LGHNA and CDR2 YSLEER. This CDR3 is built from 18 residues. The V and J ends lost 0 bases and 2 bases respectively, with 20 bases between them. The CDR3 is CASSQDASSRGLTYEQYF. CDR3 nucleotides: TGCGCCAGCAGCCAAGACGCCTCGAGTAGGGGGTTAACCTACGAGCAGTACTTC.

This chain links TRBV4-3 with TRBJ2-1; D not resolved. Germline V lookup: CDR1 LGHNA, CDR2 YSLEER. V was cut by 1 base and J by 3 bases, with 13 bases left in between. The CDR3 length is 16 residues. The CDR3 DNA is TGCGCCAGCAGCCAAGGGGCGCCGAACTTCTACAATGAGCAGTTCTTC. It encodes CASSQGAPNFYNEQFF.

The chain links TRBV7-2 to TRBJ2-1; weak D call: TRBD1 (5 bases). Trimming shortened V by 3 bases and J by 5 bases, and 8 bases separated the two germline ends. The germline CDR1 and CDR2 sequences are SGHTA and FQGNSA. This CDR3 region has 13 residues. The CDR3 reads CASSLGRDNEQFF. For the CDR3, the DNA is TGTGCCAGCAGCTTGGGCAGGGACAATGAGCAGTTCTTC.

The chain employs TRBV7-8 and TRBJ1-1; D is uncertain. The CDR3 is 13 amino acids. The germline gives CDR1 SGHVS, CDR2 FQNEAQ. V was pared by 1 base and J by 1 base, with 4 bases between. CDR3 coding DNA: TGTGCCAGCAGCTTAGTGGGGAACACTGAAGCTTTCTTT. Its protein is CASSLVGNTEAFF.

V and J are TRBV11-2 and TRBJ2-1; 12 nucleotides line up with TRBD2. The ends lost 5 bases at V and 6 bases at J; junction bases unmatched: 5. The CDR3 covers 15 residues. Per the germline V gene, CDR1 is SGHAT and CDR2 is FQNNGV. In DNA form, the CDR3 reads TGTGCCAGCAGCCCGCCGGGACTAGCGGGCAATGAGCAGTTCTTC. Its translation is CASSPPGLAGNEQFF.

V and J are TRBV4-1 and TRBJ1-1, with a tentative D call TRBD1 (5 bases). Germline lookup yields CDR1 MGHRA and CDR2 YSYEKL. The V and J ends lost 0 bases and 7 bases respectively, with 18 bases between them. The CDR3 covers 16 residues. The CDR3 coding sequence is TGCGCCAGCAGCCAAGATCTAGGCAGGGCGAGCCGTGAAGCTTTCTTT. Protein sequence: CASSQDLGRASREAFF.

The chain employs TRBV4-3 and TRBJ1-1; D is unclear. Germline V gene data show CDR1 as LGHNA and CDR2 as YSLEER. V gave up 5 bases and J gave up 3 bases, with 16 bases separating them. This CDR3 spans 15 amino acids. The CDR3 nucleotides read TGCGCCAGCAGCTTGCGGTCAACCCCAGACACTGAAGCTTTCTTT. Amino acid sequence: CASSLRSTPDTEAFF.

CDR3 in DNA: TGCAGCGTTGTATTCCTCTCACAGCTATCCTACGAGCAGTACTTC. Its translation is CSVVFLSQLSYEQYF. The rearrangement uses TRBV29-1 and TRBJ2-7, with D hard to call. CDR3 length equals 15 residues. The V gene's germline CDR1 is SQVTM and CDR2 ANQGSEA. The V gene lost 4 bases and the J gene lost 1 base, with 17 bases spanning the gap.

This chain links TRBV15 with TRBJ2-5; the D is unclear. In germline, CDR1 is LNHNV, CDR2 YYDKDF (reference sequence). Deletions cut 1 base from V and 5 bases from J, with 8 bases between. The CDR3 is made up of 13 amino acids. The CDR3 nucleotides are TGTGCCACCAGCAGAGGCCCGGAGGAGACCCAGTACTTC. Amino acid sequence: CATSRGPEETQYF.

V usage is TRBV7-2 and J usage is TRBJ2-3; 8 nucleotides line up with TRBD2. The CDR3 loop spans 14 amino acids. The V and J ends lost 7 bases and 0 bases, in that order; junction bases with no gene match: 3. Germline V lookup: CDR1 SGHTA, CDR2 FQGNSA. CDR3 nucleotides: TGTGCCAGCATGACGGGAGGGAGCACAGATACGCAGTATTTT. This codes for CASMTGGSTDTQYF.

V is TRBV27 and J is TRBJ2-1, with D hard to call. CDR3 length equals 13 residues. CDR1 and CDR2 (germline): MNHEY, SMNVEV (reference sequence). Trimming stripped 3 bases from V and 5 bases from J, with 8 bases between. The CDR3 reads CASSLVWDNEQFF. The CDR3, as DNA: TGTGCCAGCAGTTTGGTTTGGGACAATGAGCAGTTCTTC.

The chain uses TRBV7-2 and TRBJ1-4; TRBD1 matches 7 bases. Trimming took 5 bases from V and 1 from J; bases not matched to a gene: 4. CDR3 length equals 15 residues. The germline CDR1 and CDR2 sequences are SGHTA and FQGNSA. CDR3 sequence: CASSQNRGTNEKLFF. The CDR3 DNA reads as TGTGCCAGCAGCCAAAACAGGGGAACTAATGAAAAACTGTTTTTT.

CDR3 in DNA: TGTGCCAGGGATGGGGGCACAGATACGCAGTATTTT. Its translation is CARDGGTDTQYF. The chain has TRBV2 and TRBJ2-3; no clear D gene. V lost 9 bases and J 1 base, leaving 8 bases between the germline ends. The V gene's germline CDR1 is SNHLY and CDR2 FYNNEI. The CDR3 sequence is 12 residues long.

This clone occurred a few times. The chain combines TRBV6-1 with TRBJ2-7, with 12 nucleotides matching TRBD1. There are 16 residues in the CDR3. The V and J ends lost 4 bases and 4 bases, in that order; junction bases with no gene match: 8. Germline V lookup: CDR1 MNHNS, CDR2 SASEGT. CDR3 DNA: TGTGCCAGCAGTGTCACACCGGGACAGGGGGCTTACGAGCAGTACTTC. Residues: CASSVTPGQGAYEQYF.

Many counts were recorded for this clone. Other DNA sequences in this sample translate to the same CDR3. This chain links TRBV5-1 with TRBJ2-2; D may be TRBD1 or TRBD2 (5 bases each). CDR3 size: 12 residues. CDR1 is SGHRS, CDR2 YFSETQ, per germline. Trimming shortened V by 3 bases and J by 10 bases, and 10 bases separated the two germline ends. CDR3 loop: CASSSGRSELFF. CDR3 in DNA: TGCGCCAGCAGCTCGGGACGATCGGAGCTGTTTTTT.

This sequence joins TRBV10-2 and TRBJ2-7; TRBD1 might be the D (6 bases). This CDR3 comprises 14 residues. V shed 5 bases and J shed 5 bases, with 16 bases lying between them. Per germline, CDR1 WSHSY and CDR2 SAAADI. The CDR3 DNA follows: TGCGCCAGCAGTTCCACTACAGGGTGGAACGAGCAGTACTTC. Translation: CASSSTTGWNEQYF.

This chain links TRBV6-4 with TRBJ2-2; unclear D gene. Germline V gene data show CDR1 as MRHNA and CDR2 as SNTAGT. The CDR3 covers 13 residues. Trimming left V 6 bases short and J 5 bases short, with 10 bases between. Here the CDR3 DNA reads TGTGCCAGCAGGGGATTGGGGACCGGGGAGCTGTTTTTT. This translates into CASRGLGTGELFF.

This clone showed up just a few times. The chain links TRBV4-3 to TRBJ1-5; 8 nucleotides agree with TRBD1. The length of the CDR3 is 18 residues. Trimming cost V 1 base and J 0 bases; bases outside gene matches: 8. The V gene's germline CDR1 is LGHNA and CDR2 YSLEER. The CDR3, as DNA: TGCGCCAGCAGCCAAGGGACAGGGAGTTTCGATAGCAATCAGCCCCAGCATTTT. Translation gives CASSQGTGSFDSNQPQHF.

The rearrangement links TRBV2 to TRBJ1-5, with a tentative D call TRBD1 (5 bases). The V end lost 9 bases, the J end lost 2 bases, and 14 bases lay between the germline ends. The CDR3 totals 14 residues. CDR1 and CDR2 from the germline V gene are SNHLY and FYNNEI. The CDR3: CASGTFNGNQPQHF. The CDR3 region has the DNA TGTGCCAGTGGGACCTTTAATGGCAATCAGCCCCAGCATTTT.

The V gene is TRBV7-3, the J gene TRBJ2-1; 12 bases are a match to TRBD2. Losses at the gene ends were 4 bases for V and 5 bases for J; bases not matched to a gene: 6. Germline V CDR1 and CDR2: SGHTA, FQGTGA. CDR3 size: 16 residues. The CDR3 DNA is TGTGCCAGCAGCTCGACTAGCGGGAGTTCCAACAATGAGCAGTTCTTC. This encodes CASSSTSGSSNNEQFF.

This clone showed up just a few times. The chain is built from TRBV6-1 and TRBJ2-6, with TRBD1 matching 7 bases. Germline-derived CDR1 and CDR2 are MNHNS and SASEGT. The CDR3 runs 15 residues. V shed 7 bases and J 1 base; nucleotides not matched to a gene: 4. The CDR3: CASTDRVSGANVLTF. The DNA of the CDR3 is TGTGCCAGCACCGACAGGGTTTCTGGGGCCAACGTCCTGACTTTC.

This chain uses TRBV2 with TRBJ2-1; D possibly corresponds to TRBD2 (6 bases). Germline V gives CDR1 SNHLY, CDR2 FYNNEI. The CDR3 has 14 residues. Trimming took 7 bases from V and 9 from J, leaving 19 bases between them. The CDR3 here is CASTGEEVLTEQFF. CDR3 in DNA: TGTGCCAGCACCGGGGAGGAGGTACTGACTGAGCAGTTCTTC.

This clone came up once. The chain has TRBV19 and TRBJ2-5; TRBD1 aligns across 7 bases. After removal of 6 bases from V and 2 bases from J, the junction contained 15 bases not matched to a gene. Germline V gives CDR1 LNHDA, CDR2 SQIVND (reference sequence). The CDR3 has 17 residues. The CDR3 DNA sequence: TGTGCCAGTAGCAAACTTACAGGGGATCTCGGACAAGAGACCCAGTACTTC. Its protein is CASSKLTGDLGQETQYF.